The 17 T cell receptor beta chains listed next were all sequenced from one sample in a study of cytomegalovirus exposure and HLA in healthy donors (dated by TCRdb to about 2017). The library was made by the immunoSEQ multiplex PCR assay. The multiplex PCR relied on a mix of 60 forward primers for TCR Vbeta segments and 13 reverse primers for TCR Jbeta segments. The table was pulled from immuneACCESS by TCRdb, which kept in-frame rearrangements only. Such tables lose some clones; where checked, under half of the loss comes from unresolved V genes, and the rest has no known cause. The sample contains 100,000 to 150,000 clones, about 74% of them found a single time. The ten largest clones represent approximately 7% of the sample. Sequencing was carried out using PBMCs. These TCRs come from a man aged 35-49 years in good health and CMV-seropositive.

The genes are TRBV7-8 and TRBJ1-5; 9 bases are shared with TRBD1. Germline V lookup: CDR1 SGHVS, CDR2 FQNEAQ. The trim removed 6 bases at V and 4 bases at J, leaving 7 bases unmatched. The CDR3 runs to 15 residues. This chain's CDR3 is CASRLGTGNNQPQHF. As DNA, the CDR3 is TGTGCCAGCAGGTTGGGGACAGGGAATAATCAGCCCCAGCATTTT.

This chain links TRBV10-1 with TRBJ2-1; D is perhaps TRBD1 (5 bases). Trimming removed 6 bases from V and 9 bases from J, with 15 bases in between. The CDR3 sequence is 13 residues long. Looked up from germline, CDR1 is WNHNN and CDR2 is SYGVQD (reference sequence). The CDR3 here is CASRGTGRGEQFF. The CDR3 region has the DNA TGCGCCAGCAGGGGTACAGGAAGAGGTGAGCAGTTCTTC.

Concerning this clone itself: Other DNA sequences within the sample encode an identical CDR3. V usage is TRBV6-1 and J usage is TRBJ2-1, with 8 bases matching TRBD2. The germline CDR1 and CDR2 sequences are MNHNS and SASEGT. This CDR3 spans 15 amino acids. J gave up 0 bases and V 2 bases, and 0 bases lay outside the gene matches. This CDR3 is CASSETSGSYNEQFF. Written as DNA, the CDR3 is TGTGCCAGCAGTGAAACTAGCGGCTCCTACAATGAGCAGTTCTTC.

The genes are TRBV27 and TRBJ2-6; TRBD1 is a possible D gene (6 bases). The V gene's germline CDR1 is MNHEY and CDR2 SMNVEV (reference sequence). The CDR3 is 20 amino acids. Between the trimmed V and J ends, which lost 2 bases and 2 bases, there was a span of 22 bases. CDR3 sequence reads: CASSLSRDTPRLTGANVLTF. For the CDR3, the DNA is TGTGCCAGCAGTTTAAGCAGGGACACCCCAAGATTAACTGGGGCCAACGTCCTGACTTTC. The full variable domain, with the rest looked up from reference TRBV27 and TRBJ2-6, is EAQVTQNPRYLITVTGKKLTVTCSQNMNHEYMSWYRQDPGLGLRQIYYSMNVEVTDKGDVPEGYKVSRKEKRNFPLILESPSPNQTSLYFCASSLSRDTPRLTGANVLTFGAGSRLTVL.

The chain uses TRBV30 and TRBJ2-3, with D tentatively TRBD1 (6 bases). The CDR3 sequence is 13 residues long. Germline CDR1 reads GTSNPN; CDR2 reads SVGIG (reference sequence). The germline V and J ends were trimmed by 3 bases and 4 bases, with 11 bases remaining between them. CDR3 in amino acids: CAWRDTGSDTQYF. In DNA, the CDR3 is TGTGCCTGGAGGGATACAGGGTCAGATACGCAGTATTTT.

The chain couples TRBV19 to TRBJ2-2; D may be TRBD1 (5 bases). V dropped 3 bases and J dropped 1 base, with 15 bases sitting between them. From germline, CDR1 is LNHDA and CDR2 SQIVND (reference sequence). The CDR3 extends over 17 amino acids. CDR3 loop: CASSIARAQGNTGELFF. CDR3 bases: TGTGCCAGTAGTATTGCCCGGGCCCAGGGGAACACCGGGGAGCTGTTTTTT.

The chain has TRBV14 and TRBJ2-5, with a weak D call TRBD2 (7 bases). The CDR3 has 14 residues. V was trimmed by 4 bases and J by 2 bases, leaving 11 bases between them. Looked up from germline, CDR1 is SGHDN and CDR2 is FVKESK. CDR3 residues: CASSPGGLQETQYF. The CDR3 DNA follows: TGTGCCAGCAGCCCGGGGGGCCTACAAGAGACCCAGTACTTC.

The CDR3 coding sequence is TGCGCCAGCAGCCGACTACAGGGGGCAGATAATTCACCCCTCCACTTT. Translated: CASSRLQGADNSPLHF. The chain carries TRBV4-1 and TRBJ1-6, with 9 positions matching TRBD1. V shed 4 bases and J 5 bases; nucleotides not matched to a gene: 6. CDR3 size: 16 residues. Germline CDR1 MGHRA, CDR2 YSYEKL.

The V and J genes are TRBV7-9 and TRBJ2-7; the match to TRBD2 covers 8 bases. Losses at the gene ends were 2 bases for V and 3 bases for J; bases not matched to a gene: 3. The CDR3 is made up of 14 amino acids. Germline lookup yields CDR1 SEHNR and CDR2 FQNEAQ (reference sequence). CDR3 sequence reads: CASSLTSGFYEQYF. CDR3 DNA: TGTGCCAGCAGCTTAACTAGCGGCTTCTACGAGCAGTACTTC. The full variable domain, in which reference TRBV7-9 and TRBJ2-7 provide the parts outside the CDR3, is DTGVSQNPRHKITKRGQNVTFRCDPISEHNRLYWYRQTLGQGPEFLTYFQNEAQLEKSRLLSDRFSAERPKGSFSTLEIQRTEQGDSAMYLCASSLTSGFYEQYFGPGTRLTVT.

The gene calls are TRBV15 and TRBJ2-7, with TRBD2 matching over 9 bases. Germline values: CDR1 LNHNV, CDR2 YYDKDF (reference sequence). The ends lost 0 bases at V and 0 bases at J; junction bases unmatched: 9. There are 18 residues in the CDR3. CDR3 amino acids: CATSREWGLAGISYEQYF. The CDR3 DNA follows: TGTGCCACCAGCAGAGAGTGGGGGCTAGCGGGGATCTCCTACGAGCAGTACTTC.

This chain connects TRBV6-4 to TRBJ2-2, with TRBD2 matching 7 bases. Germline assignment: CDR1 MRHNA and CDR2 SNTAGT. Losses at the gene ends were 4 bases for V and 6 bases for J; bases not matched to a gene: 8. The length of the CDR3 is 15 residues. CDR3 in amino acids: CASSVREGPPGELFF. The CDR3 DNA sequence: TGTGCCAGCAGTGTGAGGGAGGGCCCTCCCGGGGAGCTGTTTTTT.

The rearrangement links TRBV29-1 to TRBJ2-4; D may be TRBD1 (5 bases). Germline assignment: CDR1 SQVTM and CDR2 ANQGSEA. The length of the CDR3 is 13 residues. V was shortened by 4 bases and J by 0 bases, with 7 bases between the two germline ends. CDR3 DNA: TGCAGCGTTGGGACAATAGCCAAAAACATTCAGTACTTC. Translation: CSVGTIAKNIQYF. Full variable domain (rest looked up from reference TRBV29-1 and TRBJ2-4): SAVISQKPSRDICQRGTSLTIQCQVDSQVTMMFWYRQQPGQSLTLIATANQGSEATYESGFVIDKFPISRPNLTFSTLTVSNMSPEDSSIYLCSVGTIAKNIQYFGAGTRLSVL.

The chain is built from TRBV2 and TRBJ1-2; 8 bases line up with TRBD1. From germline, CDR1 is SNHLY and CDR2 FYNNEI. The CDR3 is 20 residues long. V gave up 7 bases and J gave up 0 bases; unmatched junction bases: 22. The CDR3 DNA sequence: TGTGCCAGCATCCCCACTTTAGGACAGGGTTCTCCGGATACTAACTATGGCTACACCTTC. The encoded protein is CASIPTLGQGSPDTNYGYTF.

J is TRBJ2-7 and V is TRBV7-2; 11 nucleotides match TRBD2. This CDR3 comprises 16 residues. Germline CDR1 reads SGHTA; CDR2 reads FQGNSA. With V trimmed by 1 base and J by 2 bases, 4 bases remained unmatched. In DNA, the CDR3 is TGTGCCAGCAGCTTAGAGGGGACTAGCGGAACCTACGAGCAGTACTTC. Translated: CASSLEGTSGTYEQYF.

V and J are TRBV4-1 and TRBJ1-2; 10 bases match TRBD1. The CDR3 totals 16 residues. Germline assignment: CDR1 MGHRA and CDR2 YSYEKL. V trimming: 3 bases; J trimming: 3 bases; junction bases outside the gene matches: 7. This CDR3 reads CASSQVGTGADYGYTF. The CDR3 DNA follows: TGCGCCAGCAGCCAGGTTGGGACAGGGGCTGACTATGGCTACACCTTC.

The gene calls are TRBV7-9 and TRBJ1-2, with D perhaps matching TRBD1 (6 bases). This CDR3 spans 14 amino acids. CDR1 and CDR2 (germline): SEHNR, FQNEAQ (reference sequence). Trimming cost V 1 base and J 4 bases, with 10 bases left between them. As DNA, the CDR3 is TGTGCCAGCAGCTTAGGGACAGATATCTATGGCTACACCTTC. This sequence encodes CASSLGTDIYGYTF.

The V and J genes are TRBV5-4 and TRBJ2-5, with TRBD2 matching over 9 bases. This CDR3 is built from 15 residues. The ends lost 2 bases at V and 4 bases at J; junction bases unmatched: 6. Germline loops: CDR1 SGHNT, CDR2 YYREEE (reference sequence). The CDR3 sequence: CASSLKIAGVETQYF. As DNA, the CDR3 is TGTGCCAGCAGCTTAAAAATAGCGGGAGTAGAGACCCAGTACTTC.